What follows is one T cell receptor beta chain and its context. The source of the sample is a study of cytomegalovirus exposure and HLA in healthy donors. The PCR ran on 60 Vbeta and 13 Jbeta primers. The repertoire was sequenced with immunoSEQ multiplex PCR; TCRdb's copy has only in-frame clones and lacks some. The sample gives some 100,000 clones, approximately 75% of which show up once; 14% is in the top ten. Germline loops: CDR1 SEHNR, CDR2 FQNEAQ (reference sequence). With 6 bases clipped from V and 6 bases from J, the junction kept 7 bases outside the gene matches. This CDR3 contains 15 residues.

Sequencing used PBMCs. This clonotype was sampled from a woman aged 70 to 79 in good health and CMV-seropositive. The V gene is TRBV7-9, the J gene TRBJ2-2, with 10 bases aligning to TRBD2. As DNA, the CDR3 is TGTGCCAGCAGGCCCCTAGCGGGAGTTTCCGGGGAGCTGTTTTTT. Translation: CASRPLAGVSGELFF.